This TCR beta chain was sequenced in a study of cytotoxic CD8 clonotypes in ibrutinib-treated CLL. About the research overall: For this cohort, patients were about a dozen relapsed/refractory and 15 treatment-naive, while 17 were IGHV unmutated. Study findings and constraints: Clonality went higher at ibrutinib response and then dropped back toward baseline at progression.

The ends were cut back, 7 bases at V and 7 bases at J, with 14 bases in the middle. This CDR3 is 13 amino acids long. CDR1 is SGHTS and CDR2 is YDEGEE in the germline V gene. This clone came up a few times. Its antigen is currently unknown. Assay: immunoSEQ multiplex PCR; the TCRdb copy retains only in-frame clones and omits some. The data show 150,000 or so clones, with 79% seen just once and roughly 13% held by the top ten. The sequence came from a human donor with chronic lymphocytic leukemia. The sample in question was PBMCs, obtained after 12 months of ibrutinib treatment. The chain joins TRBV5-8 to TRBJ2-2; D is unclear. The CDR3 loop reads CASQRSSVGELFF. CDR3 nucleotides: TGTGCCAGCCAGCGATCGTCCGTCGGGGAGCTGTTTTTT.